The 5 T cell receptor beta chains listed next were all sequenced from one sample in a study of T cells in tuberculosis. Sequencing used immunoSEQ multiplex PCR; TCRdb keeps in-frame clones, though not all of them. The sample lists some 23,000 clones, around nine tenths seen once, with under 20% in the top ten. The sequencing sample was made of PBMCs. The receptor set was obtained from a donor aged 5-35 years with latent tuberculosis or without tuberculosis infection. Some clones in this sample may be carry-over from other donors' samples.

The chain joins TRBV11-3 to TRBJ2-4; D is uncertain. From germline, CDR1 is SGHNT and CDR2 YENEEA. Trimming left V 0 bases short and J 15 bases short, with 18 bases between. This CDR3 region has 14 residues. CDR3 in amino acids: CASSLDAKVRTGYF. The CDR3 nucleotides read TGTGCCAGCAGCTTAGACGCGAAGGTTCGAACGGGGTACTTC.

This rearrangement joins TRBV2 to TRBJ2-7, with 13 nucleotides matching TRBD2. The CDR3 is 18 amino acids. V lost 3 bases, J lost 6 bases, and 14 bases stayed unmatched. Germline CDR1 and CDR2: SNHLY and FYNNEI. The CDR3 DNA reads as TGTGCCAGCAGTGATGTGGGACAGGGACTAGCGGGGCGGTTCGAGCAGTACTTC. Encoded protein: CASSDVGQGLAGRFEQYF.

V usage is TRBV7-8 and J usage is TRBJ2-7; TRBD2 might be the D (5 bases). This CDR3 is 17 amino acids long. The V gene's germline CDR1 is SGHVS and CDR2 FQNEAQ. With 0 bases removed from V and 0 bases from J, the gap between germline ends came to 15 bases. The CDR3 DNA sequence: TGTGCCAGCAGCTTAGCGCGGGCGGCAGACATCTCCTACGAGCAGTACTTC. It is translated as CASSLARAADISYEQYF.

The chain joins TRBV4-3 to TRBJ2-7; 9 nucleotides align to TRBD1. Trimming cost V 3 bases and J 0 bases; bases outside gene matches: 3. CDR3 length equals 15 residues. The germline V gene has CDR1 LGHNA and CDR2 YSLEER. The CDR3 DNA reads TGCGCCAGCAGCCAGGGGACAGGGTCCTCCTACGAGCAGTACTTC. Amino acid sequence: CASSQGTGSSYEQYF.

The CDR3 loop reads CASSSGTSGSYNEQFF. The CDR3 coding sequence is TGCGCCAGCAGCTCCGGGACTAGCGGTTCCTACAATGAGCAGTTCTTC. The rearrangement joins TRBV5-1 to TRBJ2-1; 11 bases match TRBD2. There are 16 residues in the CDR3. With V trimmed by 3 bases and J by 1 base, 3 bases remained unmatched. CDR1 is SGHRS and CDR2 is YFSETQ in the germline V gene.